What follows are 20 T cell receptor beta chains derived from one specimen sequenced in a study of blood T cell repertoires in COVID-19. Clones were sequenced by immunoSEQ multiplex PCR, and TCRdb holds only the in-frame ones, with some missing. The sample holds about 83,000 clones; around 87% are singletons and the top ten take roughly 8%. The sample comprised peripheral blood. Receptors were obtained from a man at least 80 years old with active or convalescent COVID-19.

The gene calls are TRBV3-1 (or the pseudogene TRBV3-2) and TRBJ2-1; 12 bases align to TRBD2. Germline trimming cut 2 bases from V and 8 bases from J; bases unmatched to any gene: 4. CDR3 length equals 15 residues. Germline CDR1 LGHDT, CDR2 YNNKEL (reference sequence). The chain's CDR3 is CASSQRTSGNDEQFF. CDR3 bases: TGTGCCAGCAGCCAAAGGACTAGCGGGAACGATGAGCAGTTCTTC.

This clone occurred once. The rearrangement uses TRBV3-1 (or the pseudogene TRBV3-2) and TRBJ1-4, with 11 bases lining up with TRBD1. J lost 8 bases, V lost 6 bases, and 5 bases had no gene match. Germline CDR1 is LGHDT and CDR2 is YNNKEL (reference sequence). This CDR3 contains 14 residues. CDR3 loop: CASSPRTGGEKLFF. DNA of the CDR3: TGTGCCAGCAGTCCGCGGACAGGGGGCGAAAAACTGTTTTTT.

The chain joins TRBV28 to TRBJ2-7, with TRBD2 identical over 7 bases. The junction had 10 bases not matched to a gene; V was cut back by 7 bases and J by 4 bases. Germline V gene sequence: CDR1 MDHEN, CDR2 SYDVKM. The CDR3 is made up of 14 amino acids. The CDR3 DNA is TGTGCCAGCAAACGGGGAGGGGAAGTATACGAGCAGTACGTC. Its protein is CASKRGGEVYEQYV.

This chain joins TRBV19 and TRBJ1-2, with a weak D call TRBD1 (6 bases). Germline loops: CDR1 LNHDA, CDR2 SQIVND (reference sequence). The CDR3 totals 15 residues. V lost 1 base, J lost 4 bases, and 13 bases lay in between. The CDR3: CASSIAAGGGYGYTF. The CDR3 region has the DNA TGTGCCAGTAGTATAGCGGCGGGGGGCGGCTATGGCTACACCTTC.

The chain joins TRBV12-5 to TRBJ1-1; possible D gene TRBD1, 5 bases. Trimming cost V 0 bases and J 4 bases, with 18 bases left between them. The V gene's germline CDR1 is LGHNT and CDR2 FRNRAP. The CDR3 consists of 17 residues. The CDR3 sequence is CASGLVLMGGLGTEAFF. The CDR3 DNA sequence: TGTGCTAGTGGTTTGGTATTAATGGGGGGTTTGGGCACTGAAGCTTTCTTT.

This clone was detected only a few times. The chain uses TRBV2 and TRBJ1-3; 8 bases match TRBD1. Germline V lookup: CDR1 SNHLY, CDR2 FYNNEI. V was pared by 8 bases and J by 1 base, with 7 bases of the junction left unmatched. CDR3 length: 15 amino acids. CDR3 in DNA: TGTGCCAGCTTATACGACAGGGGTTCTGGAAACACCATATATTTT. It translates to CASLYDRGSGNTIYF.

This chain joins TRBV12-3 or TRBV12-4 and TRBJ1-2, with a weak D call TRBD1 (6 bases). V was shortened by 6 bases and J by 3 bases, with 11 bases between the two germline ends. The length of the CDR3 is 13 residues. The CDR3 region is CASSKDRYYGYTF. The DNA of the CDR3 is TGTGCCAGCAGCAAGGACAGATACTATGGCTACACCTTC.

This chain's CDR3 is CASIKRGNTGELFF. The CDR3 coding sequence is TGTGCCAGCATCAAACGGGGGAACACCGGGGAGCTGTTTTTT. The chain employs TRBV6-5 and TRBJ2-2; D is perhaps TRBD2 (5 bases). Germline lookup yields CDR1 MNHEY and CDR2 SVGAGI. V dropped 7 bases and J dropped 1 base, with 10 bases sitting between them. The CDR3 consists of 14 residues.

This chain uses TRBV14 with TRBJ1-2, with 7 nucleotides matching TRBD1. Germline V CDR1 and CDR2: SGHDN, FVKESK. V was clipped by 4 bases and J by 5 bases; unmatched bases: 7. This CDR3 contains 14 residues. The CDR3 reads CASSLDPTGYGYTF. DNA of the CDR3: TGTGCCAGCAGCCTAGACCCGACAGGGTATGGCTACACCTTC.

This clone was seen more than once but under ten times. Additional DNA sequences in this sample encode the identical CDR3. The chain is built from TRBV7-2 and TRBJ2-2, with 11 bases fitting TRBD1. V lost 8 bases and J lost 5; bases outside the gene matches: 10. Germline V CDR1 and CDR2: SGHTA, FQGNSA. The CDR3 spans 16 residues. CDR3 in amino acids: CASGDRGGTITGELFF. The CDR3 DNA is TGTGCCAGCGGGGACAGGGGGGGTACTATAACCGGGGAGCTGTTTTTT.

This chain links TRBV7-3 with TRBJ2-1, with D possibly TRBD1 on 5 matching bases. Germline CDR1 is SGHTA and CDR2 is FQGTGA. The CDR3 sequence is 12 residues long. Trimming removed 3 bases from V and 5 bases from J, with 5 bases in between. CDR3 region: CASSFRDNEQFF. The CDR3 nucleotides read TGTGCCAGCAGCTTCAGGGACAATGAGCAGTTCTTC.

There are a few counts of this clone. V and J are TRBV11-2 and TRBJ1-1, with 7 bases fitting TRBD1. The CDR3 contains 14 residues. Germline CDR1 reads SGHAT; CDR2 reads FQNNGV. The trim removed 0 bases at V and 5 bases at J, leaving 3 bases unmatched. The CDR3 loop reads CASSLEVQGTEAFF. DNA for the CDR3: TGTGCCAGCAGCTTAGAAGTACAGGGGACTGAAGCTTTCTTT. The whole variable domain, remainder taken from reference TRBV11-2 and TRBJ1-1, is EAGVAQSPRYKIIEKRQSVAFWCNPISGHATLYWYQQILGQGPKLLIQFQNNGVVDDSQLPKDRFSAERLKGVDSTLKIQPAKLEDSAVYLCASSLEVQGTEAFFGQGTRLTVV.

This chain joins TRBV2 and TRBJ2-5; TRBD1 might be the D (5 bases). CDR1 and CDR2 (germline): SNHLY, FYNNEI. There are 13 residues in the CDR3. V shed 2 bases and J shed 1 base, with 5 bases lying between them. DNA for the CDR3: TGTGCCAGCAGTGAAAGGGGCCAAGAGACCCAGTACTTC. Protein product: CASSERGQETQYF.

The chain combines TRBV6-2 or TRBV6-3 with TRBJ2-7; D is possibly TRBD2 (6 bases). The CDR3 length is 14 residues. Trimming took 2 bases from V and 3 from J, leaving 11 bases between them. The germline V gene encodes CDR1 MNHEY and CDR2 SVGEGT. CDR3 region: CASSYLGRGYEQYV. The CDR3 region has the DNA TGTGCCAGCAGTTACCTGGGGCGGGGCTACGAGCAGTACGTC.

The chain is built from TRBV7-2 and TRBJ2-1; 8 bases match TRBD1. The V gene end was trimmed by 4 bases and the J gene end by 7 bases; junction bases not matched to a gene: 18. Looked up from germline, CDR1 is SGHTA and CDR2 is FQGNSA. The CDR3 has 18 residues. The DNA of the CDR3 is TGTGCCAGCAGCTCGGGACAGGCGGACTTGGGGTTCTGGAATGAGCAGTTCTTC. This codes for CASSSGQADLGFWNEQFF.

The chain uses TRBV18 and TRBJ2-3, with no clear D. CDR3 length: 15 amino acids. The ends were cut back, 6 bases at V and 6 bases at J, with 19 bases in the middle. Per the germline V gene, CDR1 is KGHSH and CDR2 is LQKENI. This chain's CDR3 is CASSVGSISADTQYF. The CDR3 DNA reads TGTGCCAGCTCCGTGGGCAGTATCTCCGCGGATACGCAGTATTTT.

This chain joins TRBV5-1 and TRBJ1-1; D ambiguous. Germline V lookup: CDR1 SGHRS, CDR2 YFSETQ. This CDR3 is 14 amino acids long. V lost 4 bases and J lost 0, with 10 bases in between. The chain's CDR3 is CASSQHRMNTEAFF. CDR3 in DNA: TGCGCCAGCAGCCAACACAGAATGAACACTGAAGCTTTCTTT.

The rearrangement uses TRBV6-5 and TRBJ2-2, with TRBD1 matching over 9 bases. CDR1 and CDR2 from the germline V gene are MNHEY and SVGAGI. The CDR3 runs to 15 residues. With V trimmed by 11 bases and J by 7 bases, 14 bases remained unmatched. CDR3 loop: CAGGGTGLINGELFF. The CDR3 nucleotides read TGTGCCGGAGGAGGGACAGGGCTGATAAACGGGGAGCTGTTTTTT.

The genes are TRBV5-1 and TRBJ1-2, with D unclear. There are 14 residues in the CDR3. With 0 bases removed from V and 2 bases from J, the gap between germline ends came to 8 bases. Germline V gene lookup returns CDR1 SGHRS and CDR2 YFSETQ. The CDR3 region is CASSLALGNYGYTF. As DNA, the CDR3 is TGCGCCAGCAGCTTGGCCCTCGGGAACTATGGCTACACCTTC.

The chain joins TRBV2 to TRBJ1-6, with 7 bases identical to TRBD1. V shed 8 bases, J shed 13 bases, and the junction held 8 bases outside the gene matches. This CDR3 comprises 12 residues. Germline CDR1 reads SNHLY; CDR2 reads FYNNEI. The CDR3 sequence is CASGEQGLPLHF. CDR3 sequence (DNA): TGTGCCAGCGGGGAACAGGGGCTTCCCCTCCACTTT.